This T cell receptor (beta chain) was observed in a study of T cells in Graves' hyperthyroidism and ophthalmopathy. At the level of the study: Peripheral blood was secured at the point of initial diagnosis, before any treatment.

TCR beta CDR3 regions were amplified from RNA transcripts. The TCR CDR3 first-round RT-PCR relied on the HTBI primer set. TCRdb passed the multiplex PCR reads through MiXCR, listing each CDR3 protein once. The sample gives 300,000 or so distinct CDR3 sequences, roughly a fifth of which show up once; around half is in the top ten. This CDR3 spans 14 amino acids. The V gene's germline CDR1 is MGHDK and CDR2 SYGVNS. V lost 6 bases, J lost 5 bases, and 13 bases lay in between. Patients aged 18 to 65 had newly diagnosed hyperthyroidism lasting under 2 months. This clonotype was counted between two and nine times.

The rearrangement links TRBV25-1 to TRBJ2-2, with a tentative D call TRBD1 (5 bases). The sequencing input was blood. The TCR originated in a woman in her fifties or sixties with Graves' hyperthyroidism. The CDR3 loop is CASREIGVTGELFF. CDR3 coding DNA: TGTGCCAGCAGGGAGATAGGGGTGACCGGGGAGCTGTTTTTT. Complete variable domain (other parts from reference TRBV25-1 and TRBJ2-2): EADIYQTPRYLVIGTGKKITLECSQTMGHDKMYWYQQDPGMELHLIHYSYGVNSTEKGDLSSESTVSRIRTEHFPLTLESARPSHTSQYLCASREIGVTGELFFGEGSRLTVL.